The sequence of this TCR beta chain was determined in a study of T cell repertoires in cytomegalovirus infection. Study overall: Public TCR beta signatures marked donors with CMV infection and the matching HLA. Study-level findings and limits: Of the TCR beta families, the public ones yielded a cumulative frequency that identified carriers of CMV plus the relevant HLA. HLA-C-restricted CMV clonotypes gave the most frequent clonotype in two of eight donors.

TCRdb re-derived calls from the reads in MiXCR, one entry per CDR3 protein. The sample records around 300,000 distinct CDR3 sequences, 20% to 30% being singletons. Comment on this clonotype: Its antigen remains unknown.

The CDR3 extends over 15 amino acids. V dropped 2 bases and J dropped 5 bases, with 13 bases sitting between them. Germline CDR1 is SGHDT and CDR2 is YYEEEE. Sequencing input: PBMCs. The receptor comes from a human donor in good health (CMV status not recorded). Some clones in this sample may be carry-over from other donors' samples. The J gene is TRBJ1-4, the V gene TRBV5-6; a weak D match, TRBD1 (5 bases). CDR3: CASSFTGRQNEKLFF. The CDR3 DNA reads as TGTGCCAGCAGCTTTACGGGACGGCAAAATGAAAAACTGTTTTTT.